Sequencing of this T cell receptor (beta chain) was carried out in a study of T cell changes during pregnancy in multiple sclerosis. Trimming at V came to 1 base and at J to 3 bases, leaving 1 base not matched to a gene. Germline V gene sequence: CDR1 MNHNS, CDR2 SASEGT. This CDR3 comprises 15 residues. Here immunoSEQ multiplex PCR was the method, and the copy in TCRdb shows in-frame clones only, minus some. Of about 40,000 clones listed, about 92% were seen once; the top ten hold 1% to 1.5%. The chain has TRBV6-1 and TRBJ2-7, with TRBD2 identical over 12 bases. The sample in question was peripheral blood, obtained before pregnancy. The clonotype was recovered from a female donor with multiple sclerosis, enrolled in a pregnancy study. The CDR3 loop is CASSEETSGSYEQYF. For the CDR3, the DNA is TGTGCCAGCAGTGAAGAGACTAGCGGGAGCTACGAGCAGTACTTC.